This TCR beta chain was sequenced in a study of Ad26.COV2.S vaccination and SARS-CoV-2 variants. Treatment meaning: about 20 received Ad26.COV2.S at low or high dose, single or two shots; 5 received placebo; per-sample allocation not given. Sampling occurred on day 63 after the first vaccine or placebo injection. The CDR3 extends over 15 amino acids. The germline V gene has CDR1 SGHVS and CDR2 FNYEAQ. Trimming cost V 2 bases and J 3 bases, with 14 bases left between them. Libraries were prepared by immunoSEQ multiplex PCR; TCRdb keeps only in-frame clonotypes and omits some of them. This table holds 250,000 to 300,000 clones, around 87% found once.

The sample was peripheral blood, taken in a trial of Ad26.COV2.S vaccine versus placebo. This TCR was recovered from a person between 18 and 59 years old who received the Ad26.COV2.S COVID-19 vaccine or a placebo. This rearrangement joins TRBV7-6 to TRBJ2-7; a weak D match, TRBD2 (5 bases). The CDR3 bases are TGTGCCAGCAGCTTAAATCGGGAATCGTACTACGAGCAGTACTTC. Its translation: CASSLNRESYYEQYF.